The rows below give T cell receptor beta chains drawn from one sample of a study of blood T cell repertoires in COVID-19. Generated by immunoSEQ multiplex PCR, the TCRdb table keeps only in-frame clones and is missing some. The sample gives around 50,000 clones, about 83% of which show up once; roughly 25% is in the top ten. Material: peripheral blood. Receptor source: a woman older than 75 with acute or convalescent COVID-19. The CDR3 runs from the conserved cysteine through the conserved F or W. Fields, in order: clone size, J gene, V gene, D gene, CDR3 length, CDR3 DNA, CDR3 protein. A D gene is named only where the DNA matches it firmly. The size of a clone is reported for some rows only, either as once, few or many, or as a class for expanded clones.

clone size: NA
J gene: TRBJ1-6
V gene: TRBV9
D gene: NA
CDR3 length: 14
CDR3 DNA: TGTGCCAGCAGCCCGGGGATTAATAATTCACCCCTCCACTTT
CDR3 protein: CASSPGINNSPLHF

clone size: NA
J gene: TRBJ2-1
V gene: TRBV10-3
D gene: NA
CDR3 length: 13
CDR3 DNA: TGTGCCATCAGTGAGCACAGCCTAAATGAGCAGTTCTTC
CDR3 protein: CAISEHSLNEQFF

clone size: NA
J gene: TRBJ2-2
V gene: TRBV18
D gene: NA
CDR3 length: 13
CDR3 DNA: TGTGCCAGCTCACCACGCGACACCGGGGAGCTGTTTTTT
CDR3 protein: CASSPRDTGELFF

clone size: NA
J gene: TRBJ2-5
V gene: TRBV5-4
D gene: TRBD2
CDR3 length: 14
CDR3 DNA: TGTGCCAGCAGCGTCGGGACTAGAGACGAGACCCAGTACTTC
CDR3 protein: CASSVGTRDETQYF

clone size: NA
J gene: TRBJ2-2
V gene: TRBV2
D gene: TRBD2
CDR3 length: 14
CDR3 DNA: TGTGCCAGCGCTAGCGGGGGGAACACCGGGGAGCTGTTTTTT
CDR3 protein: CASASGGNTGELFF

clone size: NA
J gene: TRBJ1-2
V gene: TRBV5-6
D gene: NA
CDR3 length: 13
CDR3 DNA: TGTGCCAGCAGCTTGCGTGTTAACTATGGCTACACCTTC
CDR3 protein: CASSLRVNYGYTF

clone size: NA
J gene: TRBJ2-7
V gene: TRBV12-3/TRBV12-4
D gene: NA
CDR3 length: 13
CDR3 DNA: TGTGCCAGCAGCCCCGGGACTCCCTACGAGCAGTACTTC
CDR3 protein: CASSPGTPYEQYF

clone size: NA
J gene: TRBJ2-3
V gene: TRBV2
D gene: NA
CDR3 length: 13
CDR3 DNA: TGTGCCAGCAATGCGGCGGGGCCAGATACGCAGTATTTT
CDR3 protein: CASNAAGPDTQYF

clone size: NA
J gene: TRBJ1-1
V gene: TRBV14
D gene: NA
CDR3 length: 14
CDR3 DNA: TGTGCCAGCAGCGGAGGGGACTACAGCACTGAAGCTTTCTTT
CDR3 protein: CASSGGDYSTEAFF

clone size: NA
J gene: TRBJ1-2
V gene: TRBV5-6
D gene: TRBD1
CDR3 length: 14
CDR3 DNA: TGTGCCAGCAGCTCCGGGACAGGGAGTTATGGCTACACCTTC
CDR3 protein: CASSSGTGSYGYTF

clone size: NA
J gene: TRBJ2-2
V gene: TRBV12-5
D gene: NA
CDR3 length: 15
CDR3 DNA: TGTGCTAGTGGTTTGGGGACAGCGAACACCGGGGAGCTGTTTTTT
CDR3 protein: CASGLGTANTGELFF

clone size: NA
J gene: TRBJ2-6
V gene: TRBV7-9
D gene: TRBD1
CDR3 length: 16
CDR3 DNA: TGTGCCAGCAGATCACAGGGGGCGGGGGGGGCCAACGTCCTGACTTTC
CDR3 protein: CASRSQGAGGANVLTF

clone size: once
J gene: TRBJ2-5
V gene: TRBV19
D gene: TRBD2
CDR3 length: 16
CDR3 DNA: TGTGCCAGTAGTATAGATGGAACTAGCGGGGGGGAGACCCAGTACTTC
CDR3 protein: CASSIDGTSGGETQYF

clone size: NA
J gene: TRBJ2-1
V gene: TRBV7-9
D gene: TRBD2
CDR3 length: 14
CDR3 DNA: TGTGCCAGCAGCTTCGAGACTAGCATCAATGAGCAGTTCTTC
CDR3 protein: CASSFETSINEQFF

clone size: NA
J gene: TRBJ2-7
V gene: TRBV11-2
D gene: NA
CDR3 length: 14
CDR3 DNA: TGTGCCAGCAGCTTAGGGCAGGGGGGAGGCGAGCAGTACTTC
CDR3 protein: CASSLGQGGGEQYF

clone size: NA
J gene: TRBJ2-5
V gene: TRBV4-1
D gene: NA
CDR3 length: 14
CDR3 DNA: TGCGCCAGCAGCCCACGGTTCGAGAAAGAGACCCAGTACTTC
CDR3 protein: CASSPRFEKETQYF

clone size: NA
J gene: TRBJ1-2
V gene: TRBV7-8
D gene: TRBD1
CDR3 length: 16
CDR3 DNA: TGTGCGAGCGGCCCCGAACCCGGGACAGGGGTAGCCGGCTACACCTTC
CDR3 protein: CASGPEPGTGVAGYTF

clone size: NA
J gene: TRBJ1-5
V gene: TRBV19
D gene: TRBD1
CDR3 length: 16
CDR3 DNA: TGTGCCAGTAGTATCCGCGAGGGGGCTAGCAATCAGCCCCAGCATTTT
CDR3 protein: CASSIREGASNQPQHF

clone size: once
J gene: TRBJ1-2
V gene: TRBV4-1
D gene: NA
CDR3 length: 18
CDR3 DNA: TGCGCCAGCAGCCAAGTCGGCGACCCCAGGGCCCTTTTTTATGGCTACACCTTC
CDR3 protein: CASSQVGDPRALFYGYTF

clone size: NA
J gene: TRBJ1-2
V gene: TRBV9
D gene: NA
CDR3 length: 16
CDR3 DNA: TGTGCCAGCAGCGTAGGGCCGCACCCCGAGGAGTATGGCTACACCTTC
CDR3 protein: CASSVGPHPEEYGYTF

clone size: NA
J gene: TRBJ2-7
V gene: TRBV4-2
D gene: NA
CDR3 length: 14
CDR3 DNA: TGTGCCAGCAGCCAGAAGGACACATCCTACGAGCAGTACTTC
CDR3 protein: CASSQKDTSYEQYF

clone size: NA
J gene: TRBJ2-3
V gene: TRBV7-9
D gene: NA
CDR3 length: 12
CDR3 DNA: TGTGCCAGCAGCCTCCTGACAGATACGCAGTATTTT
CDR3 protein: CASSLLTDTQYF

clone size: NA
J gene: TRBJ1-1
V gene: TRBV5-4
D gene: TRBD1
CDR3 length: 15
CDR3 DNA: TGTGCCAGCAGCCAGGACAGGGGAAGGAACACTGAAGCTTTCTTT
CDR3 protein: CASSQDRGRNTEAFF

clone size: NA
J gene: TRBJ2-3
V gene: TRBV7-9
D gene: NA
CDR3 length: 14
CDR3 DNA: TGTGCCAGCAGCCCCGGGGACTTTTTGGATACGCAGTATTTT
CDR3 protein: CASSPGDFLDTQYF

clone size: NA
J gene: TRBJ2-1
V gene: TRBV29-1
D gene: NA
CDR3 length: 13
CDR3 DNA: TGCAGCGTGGCGGAGAGCTCCTACAATGAGCAGTTCTTC
CDR3 protein: CSVAESSYNEQFF

clone size: NA
J gene: TRBJ1-5
V gene: TRBV6-1
D gene: NA
CDR3 length: 15
CDR3 DNA: TGTGCCAGCAGTGAAGCGCGACAGACCAATCAGCCCCAGCATTTT
CDR3 protein: CASSEARQTNQPQHF

clone size: NA
J gene: TRBJ2-2
V gene: TRBV10-2
D gene: NA
CDR3 length: 14
CDR3 DNA: TGCGCCAGCAGGTGGACCGGAGGGGCCGGGGAGCTGTTTTTT
CDR3 protein: CASRWTGGAGELFF

clone size: NA
J gene: TRBJ2-1
V gene: TRBV6-5
D gene: TRBD1
CDR3 length: 13
CDR3 DNA: TGTGCCAGCAGTCACAGGGGGTACAATGAGCAGTTCTTC
CDR3 protein: CASSHRGYNEQFF

clone size: once
J gene: TRBJ2-5
V gene: TRBV4-1
D gene: TRBD2
CDR3 length: 16
CDR3 DNA: TGCGCCAGCAGCCAAGGACTAGCGGGGGGGAGAGAGACCCAGTACTTC
CDR3 protein: CASSQGLAGGRETQYF

clone size: NA
J gene: TRBJ2-5
V gene: TRBV2
D gene: NA
CDR3 length: 15
CDR3 DNA: TGTGCCAGCACCTTTCCAGGCAGCTTTCAAGAGACCCAGTACTTC
CDR3 protein: CASTFPGSFQETQYF

clone size: few
J gene: TRBJ1-2
V gene: TRBV3-1/TRBV3-2
D gene: TRBD1
CDR3 length: 16
CDR3 DNA: TGTGCCAGCAGCCAAGATAATAGACAGGGGAGAGGTGGCTACACCTTC
CDR3 protein: CASSQDNRQGRGGYTF